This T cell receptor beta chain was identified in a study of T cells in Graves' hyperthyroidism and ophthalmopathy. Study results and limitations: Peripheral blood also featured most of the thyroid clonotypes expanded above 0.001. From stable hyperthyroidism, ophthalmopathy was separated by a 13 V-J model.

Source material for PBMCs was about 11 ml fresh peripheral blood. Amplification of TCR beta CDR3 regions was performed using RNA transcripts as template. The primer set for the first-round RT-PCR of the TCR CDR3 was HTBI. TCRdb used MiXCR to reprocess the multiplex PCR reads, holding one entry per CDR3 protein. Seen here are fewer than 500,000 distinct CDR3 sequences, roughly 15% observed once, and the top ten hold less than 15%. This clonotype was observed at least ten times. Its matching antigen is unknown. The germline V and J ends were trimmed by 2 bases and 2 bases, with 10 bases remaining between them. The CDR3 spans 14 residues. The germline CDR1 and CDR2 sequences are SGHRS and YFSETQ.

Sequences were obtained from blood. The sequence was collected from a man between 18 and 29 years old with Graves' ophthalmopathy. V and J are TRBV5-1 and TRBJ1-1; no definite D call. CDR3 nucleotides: TGCGCCAGCAGCTTAAGCGATGGCAACACTGAAGCTTTCTTT. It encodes CASSLSDGNTEAFF.